This T cell receptor (beta chain) was observed in a study of spatial heterogeneity in lung cancer. TCRdb re-derived calls from the 5' RACE reads in MiXCR, one entry per CDR3 protein. The top ten clones hold around 16% of a sample with more than 9,500 distinct CDR3 sequences, roughly 15% of them seen once. As regards this clonotype: Its specificity is unknown.

General study findings and limits: Counts that tracked tumor mutation counts were those of expanded intratumoral alpha and beta TCRs.

Germline V gives CDR1 SGHTA, CDR2 FQGNSA. V lost 5 bases, J lost 0 bases, and 17 bases lay in between. The CDR3 spans 16 residues. As to time point: sample taken at primary tumor resection. The source is a male donor with early-stage non-small cell lung cancer. Sequenced here: lung tumor tissue, sampled at surgery. The J gene is TRBJ2-7, the V gene TRBV7-2; possibly TRBD1 or TRBD2 for D (6 bases each). CDR3 sequence reads: CASSPRVGGSSYEQYF. CDR3 sequence (DNA): TGTGCCAGCAGCCCCAGGGTAGGGGGGTCCTCCTACGAGCAGTACTTC.